This TCR beta chain was observed in a study of response to subunit inactivated influenza vaccine. TCRdb re-derived calls from the RT-PCR reads in MiXCR, one entry per CDR3 protein. The data contain 610,000 or so distinct CDR3 sequences, 12% to 15% of them seen just once; the ten biggest clones take up around 10%. The table lists this clonotype with a few counts. Its target is not known. Study observations and caveats: The authors proposed limited new T cell recruitment per seasonal influenza vaccination.

CDR1 and CDR2 from the germline V gene are SGHRS and YFSETQ. The CDR3 is made up of 16 amino acids. The ends were cut back, 0 bases at V and 3 bases at J, with 14 bases in the middle. Sequencing used PBMCs from blood, obtained 12 days after vaccination. The rearrangement links TRBV5-1 to TRBJ2-3; D possibly uses TRBD1 or TRBD2 (5 bases each). The receptor was derived from a man between 50 and 59 years old who received an inactivated influenza vaccine. The CDR3 loop is CASSLDGPGTTDTQYF. The CDR3 DNA is TGCGCCAGCAGCTTGGATGGGCCGGGGACGACAGATACGCAGTATTTT. The full variable domain, completed using reference TRBV5-1 and TRBJ2-3, is KAGVTQTPRYLIKTRGQQVTLSCSPISGHRSVSWYQQTPGQGLQFLFEYFSETQRNKGNFPGRFSGRQFSNSRSEMNVSTLELGDSALYLCASSLDGPGTTDTQYFGPGTRLTVL.